This T cell receptor beta chain was identified during a study of cytomegalovirus exposure and HLA in healthy donors. Broader study findings: TCR beta sequences numbering around 15,000 were associated with HLA alleles at 0.05 false discovery rate in a later analysis.

With regard to this clone: Its antigen remains unidentified.

PCR amplification relied on 60 Vbeta primers (plus 13 Jbeta primers). Some clones are missing from TCRdb's copy, which holds only in-frame ones; the method was immunoSEQ multiplex PCR. The table has 150,000 to 200,000 clones, approximately 77% seen once; the top ten hold around 7%. The CDR3 contains 14 residues. V shed 3 bases and J shed 1 base, with 10 bases lying between them. The germline gives CDR1 SGHDT, CDR2 YYEEEE. The genes are TRBV5-6 and TRBJ1-2; no clear D. The TCR comes from a male donor in good health and CMV-seropositive. The material sequenced was PBMCs. The CDR3 spells CASSSLGSNYGYTF. Here the CDR3 DNA reads TGTGCCAGCAGCTCCCTGGGGAGTAACTATGGCTACACCTTC.